This is a list of T cell receptor beta chains from one sample in a study of T cell responses to AZD1222 COVID-19 vaccine. The protocol was immunoSEQ multiplex PCR, while the TCRdb copy is restricted to in-frame clones and leaves out a portion. The sample includes around 140,000 clones, approximately 91% seen only once; the top ten take around 5.9%. The material sequenced was peripheral blood, taken on day 0 of AZD1222 vaccination. The receptors were gathered from an adult in good health. The CDR3 runs from the conserved cysteine through the conserved F or W. D genes are given only for firm matches. Clone size is not always given. Where it is, it says once, few, many or a class for expanded clones.

d_call	clone_size	v_call	j_call	cdr3_nt	cdr3_aa
.	.	TRBV6-5	TRBJ1-6	TGTGCCAGCAGTAGCCCGGGGGGTTTCGGTTCACCCCTCCACTTT	CASSSPGGFGSPLHF
.	few	TRBV6-5	TRBJ2-7	TGTGCCAGCAGTACCGGGCTAGCGTCCTCCTACGAGCAGTACTTC	CASSTGLASSYEQYF
.	once	TRBV5-6	TRBJ2-5	TGTGCCAGCAGCTTATGGACGGAGACCCAGTACTTC	CASSLWTETQYF
.	.	TRBV5-1	TRBJ1-5	TGCGCCAGCAGCATTTCAGGGCCGCAGCCCCAGCATTTT	CASSISGPQPQHF
.	.	TRBV2	TRBJ1-5	TGTGCCAGCAGGGCACAGGGACAGCCCCAGCATTTT	CASRAQGQPQHF
.	once	TRBV9	TRBJ1-1	TGTGCCAGCAGCGTGGGGGGGAGGAACACTGAAGCTTTCTTT	CASSVGGRNTEAFF
TRBD2	.	TRBV5-1	TRBJ2-1	TGCGCCAGCAGCTTTGGGCGGGGGGCCTCTCACAATGAGCAGTTCTTC	CASSFGRGASHNEQFF
.	.	TRBV19	TRBJ2-3	TGTGCCAGTAGTATGTTTTTAGTGGGGTCCGGGGATACGCAGTATTTT	CASSMFLVGSGDTQYF
TRBD1	.	TRBV18	TRBJ2-3	TGTGCCAGCTCACCGACAGGGACCTATACAGATACGCAGTATTTT	CASSPTGTYTDTQYF
.	.	TRBV3-1/TRBV3-2	TRBJ2-7	TGTGCCAGCAGCCGGGGGACCGTTCCCTACGAGCAGTACTTC	CASSRGTVPYEQYF
.	.	TRBV10-1	TRBJ2-3	TGCGCCAGCGGTGAACTGGGGGACACAGATACGCAGTATTTT	CASGELGDTDTQYF
.	.	TRBV2	TRBJ2-2	TGTGCCAGCATAGGTGGGCAGCCATCGACCGGGGAGCTGTTTTTT	CASIGGQPSTGELFF
.	.	TRBV20-1	TRBJ1-6	TGCAGTGCGACAGACGTTCTGGCCCTCCACTTT	CSATDVLALHF
.	.	TRBV11-2	TRBJ1-1	TGTGCCAGCAGCTTTGGAGGGGGGGGCACTGAAGCTTTCTTT	CASSFGGGGTEAFF
.	.	TRBV18	TRBJ1-2	TGTGCCAGCTCAACCGACGAGGGCTATGGCTACACCTTC	CASSTDEGYGYTF
.	once	TRBV6-5	TRBJ1-4	TGTGCCAGCAGGAGGTCTGGCATTTCCGAAAAACTGTTTTTT	CASRRSGISEKLFF
TRBD1	few	TRBV2	TRBJ1-5	TGTGCCAGCAGCAGTACAGGGGTCGAAAATCAGCCCCAGCATTTT	CASSSTGVENQPQHF
.	.	TRBV6-6	TRBJ1-6	TGTGCCAGCAGTTACTTCCCCGGGGAGGGAAACTCACCCCTCCACTTT	CASSYFPGEGNSPLHF
.	.	TRBV5-6	TRBJ1-2	TGTGCCAGCAGCTTAGGGTCAGCCACTTACTATGGCTACACCTTC	CASSLGSATYYGYTF
.	.	TRBV2	TRBJ2-3	TGTGCCAGCAGTGTGGGTCCCTTCACGCAGTATTTT	CASSVGPFTQYF
.	.	TRBV24-1	TRBJ1-1	TGTGCCACCAGTGATGAGGACAGCCTGAACACTGAAGCTTTCTTT	CATSDEDSLNTEAFF
.	.	TRBV14	TRBJ2-3	TGTGCCAGCAGCCTACAACCTGGGCCGACAGGGCAGTATTTT	CASSLQPGPTGQYF
TRBD1	.	TRBV7-3	TRBJ2-4	TGTGCCAGCAGCTTAAATCCCCCGGGACAGGGTGTTCTCGTTCAGTACTTC	CASSLNPPGQGVLVQYF
.	.	TRBV5-1	TRBJ2-6	TGCGCCAGCAGACCCGTGGGGGGGCCCGCTGGCTCTGGGGCCAACGTCCTGACTTTC	CASRPVGGPAGSGANVLTF
TRBD1	.	TRBV27	TRBJ1-1	TGTGCCAGCGCAAACGGAGGACAGGGGACTTTCTTT	CASANGGQGTFF
.	.	TRBV28	TRBJ2-7	TGTGCCAGCAGTTTAACTTCACTGACCTACGAGCAGTACTTC	CASSLTSLTYEQYF
TRBD1	.	TRBV6-2/TRBV6-3	TRBJ1-2	TGTGCCAGCAGTCAGCGGACAGGGGGCGGCTATGGCTACACCTTC	CASSQRTGGGYGYTF
.	few	TRBV27	TRBJ1-1	TGTGCCAGCAGTGAAGCCCCAGCTGTCGGGACCCTCCGGAGGACTTTCTTT	CASSEAPAVGTLRRTFF
.	.	TRBV5-1	TRBJ1-2	TGCGCCAGCAGCCTCGGGTCTGCTTATGGCTACACCTTC	CASSLGSAYGYTF
.	.	TRBV4-1	TRBJ1-2	TGCGCCAGCAGCGAAACCTCAGGGTACTCTAACTATGGCTACACCTTC	CASSETSGYSNYGYTF
.	once	TRBV9	TRBJ2-2	TGTGCCAGCAGCGTAGTCAACGGGGAGCTGTTTTTT	CASSVVNGELFF
.	.	TRBV5-4	TRBJ1-1	TGTGCCAGCAGCTTGGGGGGACAATGGGACACTGAAGCTTTCTTT	CASSLGGQWDTEAFF
.	.	TRBV7-8	TRBJ1-2	TGTGCCAGCAGCTTAGTCCGGGGGGCGGACTATGGCTACACCTTC	CASSLVRGADYGYTF
.	.	TRBV6-5	TRBJ1-1	TGTGCCAGCAGACCCCTACAGGAGAACACTGAAGCTTTCTTT	CASRPLQENTEAFF
.	once	TRBV7-9	TRBJ1-6	TGTGCCAGCAGCTTAGACGGTAATTCACCCCTCCACTTT	CASSLDGNSPLHF
.	.	TRBV9	TRBJ1-1	TGTGCCAGCAGCACCCGGGGAGTTTCCACTGAAGCTTTCTTT	CASSTRGVSTEAFF
.	.	TRBV9	TRBJ2-7	TGTGCCAGCAGCGTAGGTCCTCAGGGTGAGCAGTACTTC	CASSVGPQGEQYF
.	.	TRBV7-9	TRBJ1-5	TGTGCCAGCAGCTTAGCGGGGGGAGGTCAGCCCCAGCATTTT	CASSLAGGGQPQHF
.	.	TRBV7-9	TRBJ2-2	TGTGCCAGCAGCTTCCAAGCGGTCAGCACCGGGGAGCTGTTTTTT	CASSFQAVSTGELFF
.	.	TRBV7-9	TRBJ1-1	TGTGCCAGCAGACCCGTCCTTACAGGTATCACTGAAGCTTTCTTT	CASRPVLTGITEAFF
.	.	TRBV7-8	TRBJ2-7	TGTGCCAGCAGCCGGGTTCAGGGACGGCACTACGAGCAGTACTTC	CASSRVQGRHYEQYF
.	.	TRBV30	TRBJ1-5	TGTGCCTGGAGCGCGGGAGGGGAGCAGCCCCAGCATTTT	CAWSAGGEQPQHF
TRBD1	.	TRBV5-6	TRBJ2-1	TGTGCCAGCAGCTTCACAGGGGTCGTCTACAATGAGCAGTTCTTC	CASSFTGVVYNEQFF
.	once	TRBV6-2/TRBV6-3	TRBJ2-1	TGTGCCAGCAGTTACTCGAAGCAATACGCCGGTGAGCAGTTCTTC	CASSYSKQYAGEQFF
.	few	TRBV18	TRBJ2-2	TGTGCCAGCTCACCAAATCAGGGTTGGAGCACCGGGGAGCTGTTTTTT	CASSPNQGWSTGELFF
TRBD1	few	TRBV3-1/TRBV3-2	TRBJ1-1	TGTGCCAGCAGCCAAAAGGGGGCGAACACTGAAGCTTTCTTT	CASSQKGANTEAFF
TRBD1	.	TRBV27	TRBJ2-5	TGTGCCAGCTGGGCGGGTGTAGGGACAGGGATACAAGAGACCCAGTACTTC	CASWAGVGTGIQETQYF